The rows below give T cell receptor beta chains drawn from one sample of a study of blood T cell repertoires in COVID-19. Method: immunoSEQ multiplex PCR; TCRdb's copy keeps in-frame clones and lacks some. Here the sample spans about 200,000 clones, approximately 83% being singletons. Sequences were obtained from peripheral blood. The receptors were sampled from a man in his forties or fifties with acute or convalescent COVID-19. The CDR3 runs from the conserved cysteine through the conserved F or W. The D gene is left open where the match is weak. For some rows the clone size is stated as once, few or many, or as a class when expanded; others skip it.

TRBJ1-1 | TRBV27 | NA | NA | TGTGCCAGCGGGGAAAGGGTTAGGGGAGCTTTCTTT | CASGERVRGAFF
TRBJ2-3 | TRBV3-1/TRBV3-2 | once | NA | TGTGCCAGCAGCCGGGGAGGAAGGAGTCGGTCGAGTACAGATACGCAGTATTTT | CASSRGGRSRSSTDTQYF
TRBJ2-1 | TRBV11-2 | once | TRBD2 | TGTGCCAGCAGCTTACTACGACTAGCGGGAGTCGGTGAGCAGTTCTTC | CASSLLRLAGVGEQFF
TRBJ1-3 | TRBV30 | NA | TRBD1 | TGTGCCTGGAGTGTGGACAGGACCAGTTCTGGAAACACCATATATTTT | CAWSVDRTSSGNTIYF
TRBJ1-1 | TRBV4-1 | NA | NA | TGCGCCAGCAGCCCGGGACCCATCCTAGGGGGAGCTTTCTTT | CASSPGPILGGAFF
TRBJ2-1 | TRBV24-1 | NA | TRBD1 | TGTGCCACCAGTGATGGGGACAGAAGTAAGCAGTTCTTC | CATSDGDRSKQFF
TRBJ1-5 | TRBV19 | NA | NA | TGTGCCAGTAGGGCGACAGGCAATCAGCCCCAGCATTTT | CASRATGNQPQHF
TRBJ1-2 | TRBV2 | NA | TRBD1 | TGTGCCAGCAGTGGACAGGGCCGGTATGGCTACACCTTC | CASSGQGRYGYTF
TRBJ1-2 | TRBV7-2 | NA | TRBD1 | TGTGCCAGCAGCCACTCGGGACAGTCCGAAATTAACTATGGCTACACCTTC | CASSHSGQSEINYGYTF
TRBJ2-1 | TRBV10-1 | NA | NA | TGCGCCAGCAGTGATACCGGCGGTGCGGGATCCTCCTACAATGAGCAGTTCTTC | CASSDTGGAGSSYNEQFF
TRBJ1-1 | TRBV6-5 | once | NA | TGTGCCAGCCGTCGAGGGTTTGACACTGAAGCTTTCTTT | CASRRGFDTEAFF
TRBJ1-1 | TRBV11-2 | many | NA | TGTGCCAGCAGCCCCCGACAGAACACTGAAGCTTTCTTT | CASSPRQNTEAFF
TRBJ2-3 | TRBV7-8 | NA | TRBD1 | TGTGCCAGCAGCCGAGACCGGGACAGCCGCACAGATACGCAGTATTTT | CASSRDRDSRTDTQYF
TRBJ2-3 | TRBV12-3/TRBV12-4 | NA | NA | TGTGCCAGCAGTTTCGGTAGAGATACGCAGTATTTT | CASSFGRDTQYF
TRBJ1-1 | TRBV30 | once | NA | TGTGCCTGGACTCTGGGGGCCGGGGACACTGAAGCTTTCTTT | CAWTLGAGDTEAFF
TRBJ1-5 | TRBV7-9 | NA | NA | TGTGCCAGCAGTTCAGGGTTGGGGGCGAATCAGCCCCAGCATTTT | CASSSGLGANQPQHF
TRBJ2-7 | TRBV19 | NA | TRBD1 | TGTGCCAGTAGTACCCCGAGGACAGGGGCGCTGTCCCTCGAGCAGTACTTC | CASSTPRTGALSLEQYF
TRBJ2-1 | TRBV7-9 | NA | TRBD2 | TGTGCCAGCAGCTTAGCGTCTACTAGCGGGAGAGGGGAAGAGCAGTTCTTC | CASSLASTSGRGEEQFF
TRBJ2-1 | TRBV9 | NA | TRBD1 | TGTGCCAGCAGCCCTGGGGTCTTTGCAGGGGGGCAGTTCTTC | CASSPGVFAGGQFF
TRBJ1-5 | TRBV7-8 | NA | NA | TGTGCCAGCAGCTTAGCGGGGACAAAATATAGCAATCAGCCCCAGCATTTT | CASSLAGTKYSNQPQHF
TRBJ2-1 | TRBV10-3 | once | TRBD1 | TGTGCCATCCAGGGCACGACAGGGGGATCCTACAATGAGCAGTTCTTC | CAIQGTTGGSYNEQFF
TRBJ2-7 | TRBV7-3 | few | TRBD2 | TGTGCCAGCAGCTTAGGGCTAGCGGGAGGGACCTACGAGCAGTACTTC | CASSLGLAGGTYEQYF
TRBJ1-4 | TRBV18 | few | NA | TGTGCCAGCTCACCGGCAGCAACTAATGAAAAACTGTTTTTT | CASSPAATNEKLFF
TRBJ2-5 | TRBV18 | NA | NA | TGTGCCAGCTCACCCCAAAGCGAGACCCAGTACTTC | CASSPQSETQYF
TRBJ2-5 | TRBV4-1 | NA | NA | TGCGCCAGCAGCCAAGATGCGCCAGGGCCAGACCAGTACTTC | CASSQDAPGPDQYF